The next 23 T cell receptor beta chains were all read from a single sample in a study of blood T cell repertoires in COVID-19. Data came from immunoSEQ multiplex PCR; TCRdb stores just in-frame clones and leaves some out. This sample has about 200,000 clones, with 80% to 90% found just once. The specimen sequenced was peripheral blood. These receptors all stem from a woman aged 80 or older with acute or convalescent COVID-19.

The genes are TRBV10-3 and TRBJ2-7; 12 bases align to TRBD2. CDR1 is ENHRY, CDR2 SYGVKD, per germline. V was clipped by 7 bases and J by 1 base; unmatched bases: 5. The CDR3 sequence is 15 residues long. CDR3 DNA sequence: TGTGCCATCACCAGTGGACTAGCGGGGTCCTACGAGCAGTACTTC. This codes for CAITSGLAGSYEQYF.

The chain uses TRBV6-5 and TRBJ2-7; TRBD1 might be the D (5 bases). The CDR3 totals 13 residues. Germline V gene lookup returns CDR1 MNHEY and CDR2 SVGAGI. Trimming cost V 5 bases and J 8 bases, with 16 bases left between them. As DNA, the CDR3 is TGTGCCAGCAGTCAAAACCCAGGGCAACAGCAGTACTTC. This encodes CASSQNPGQQQYF.

As regards this clone: Its ends do not fully match the called genes, so a read error is possible. The chain has TRBV6-1 and TRBJ2-2; TRBD1 aligns across 7 bases. The CDR3 sequence is 15 residues long. Germline assignment: CDR1 MNHNS and CDR2 SASEGT. The CDR3 region has the DNA TGTGCCAGCAATGAACATACTGGCAGGGGGGGGGAGCTGTTTTTT. Translation gives CASNEHTGRGGELFF.

The chain couples TRBV5-1 to TRBJ2-7; the match to TRBD2 covers 7 bases. This CDR3 comprises 14 residues. V lost 4 bases and J lost 2; bases outside the gene matches: 6. From germline, CDR1 is SGHRS and CDR2 YFSETQ. CDR3 amino acids: CASSESGTPYEQYF. As DNA, the CDR3 is TGCGCCAGCAGCGAAAGCGGGACCCCCTACGAGCAGTACTTC.

This rearrangement joins TRBV5-1 to TRBJ1-1; D remains ambiguous. V was cut by 4 bases and J by 3 bases, with 16 bases left in between. The CDR3 is 15 residues long. Germline assignment: CDR1 SGHRS and CDR2 YFSETQ. The DNA of the CDR3 is TGCGCCAGCAGCGGGGAGTCGGTGGGGTACACTGAAGCTTTCTTT. Protein sequence: CASSGESVGYTEAFF.

This chain uses TRBV28 with TRBJ2-3; D not certain. Trimming took 2 bases from V and 4 from J, leaving 13 bases between them. CDR1 is MDHEN, CDR2 SYDVKM, per germline. The CDR3 consists of 15 residues. The CDR3 coding sequence is TGTGCCAGCAGTTTAAATAGCCGGGTTCCAGATACGCAGTATTTT. It codes for CASSLNSRVPDTQYF.

The rearrangement joins TRBV6-5 to TRBJ1-1; 7 bases line up with TRBD1. The length of the CDR3 is 14 residues. The J segment lost 12 bases and the V segment lost 0 bases, leaving 10 bases of the junction unmatched. CDR1 is MNHEY and CDR2 is SVGAGI in the germline V gene. For the CDR3, the DNA is TGTGCCAGCAGTTACTCAAGGGGGCAGGTTCGGTCTTTCTTT. This sequence encodes CASSYSRGQVRSFF.

This clone was detected ten times or more. The chain employs TRBV3-1 (or the pseudogene TRBV3-2) and TRBJ1-5; D unresolved. CDR3 length: 14 amino acids. V shed 3 bases and J shed 3 bases, with 9 bases lying between them. Germline V lookup: CDR1 LGHDT, CDR2 YNNKEL (reference sequence). This CDR3 is CASSHLGVNQPQHF. The CDR3 coding sequence is TGTGCCAGCAGCCATTTGGGCGTCAATCAGCCCCAGCATTTT.

CDR3 in DNA: TGTGCCAGCAGTTCCAGGGTTTGGAATGGCTACACCTTC. It codes for CASSSRVWNGYTF. This chain uses TRBV28 with TRBJ1-2; the D gene is possibly TRBD1 (5 bases). The CDR3 length is 13 residues. Germline values: CDR1 MDHEN, CDR2 SYDVKM. V lost 4 bases to trimming and J lost 6 bases, with 12 bases between them.

The V gene is TRBV5-1, the J gene TRBJ1-5; 8 nucleotides agree with TRBD1. Trimming at V came to 2 bases and at J to 5 bases, leaving 3 bases not matched to a gene. The CDR3 is made up of 14 amino acids. Germline-derived CDR1 and CDR2 are SGHRS and YFSETQ. CDR3 sequence reads: CASSFGQGDQPQHF. The CDR3 bases are TGCGCCAGCAGCTTTGGACAGGGTGATCAGCCCCAGCATTTT. The full variable domain, its missing parts supplied by reference TRBV5-1 and TRBJ1-5, is KAGVTQTPRYLIKTRGQQVTLSCSPISGHRSVSWYQQTPGQGLQFLFEYFSETQRNKGNFPGRFSGRQFSNSRSEMNVSTLELGDSALYLCASSFGQGDQPQHFGDGTRLSIL.

This clone was seen more than once but under ten times. J is TRBJ1-1 and V is TRBV4-2; D gene ambiguous. Germline V CDR1 and CDR2: LGHNA, YNFKEQ. V was trimmed by 0 bases and J by 4 bases, leaving 6 bases between them. The length of the CDR3 is 13 residues. The CDR3 loop reads CASSQDTVTEAFF. As DNA, the CDR3 is TGTGCCAGCAGCCAAGACACGGTCACTGAAGCTTTCTTT.

This clone has only one observation. The V and J genes are TRBV7-9 and TRBJ2-7; 7 positions match TRBD1. Germline V gene lookup returns CDR1 SEHNR and CDR2 FQNEAQ (reference sequence). The V segment lost 3 bases and the J segment 5 bases; nucleotides outside the gene matches: 7. This CDR3 spans 14 amino acids. CDR3 nucleotide sequence: TGTGCCAGCAGCTTCCCCACAGGGGCTCACGAGCAGTACTTC. This sequence encodes CASSFPTGAHEQYF.

V usage is TRBV6-5 and J usage is TRBJ2-2; 9 bases line up with TRBD2. Germline CDR1 MNHEY, CDR2 SVGAGI. The V segment lost 7 bases and the J segment 1 base; nucleotides outside the gene matches: 4. This CDR3 is built from 15 residues. The CDR3 spells CASKAGGLNTGELFF. In DNA, the CDR3 is TGTGCCAGCAAAGCGGGAGGCCTGAACACCGGGGAGCTGTTTTTT.

This clone has just one count. V is TRBV28 and J is TRBJ1-2; the D gene is possibly TRBD1 (5 bases). The CDR3 is 12 amino acids. V lost 10 bases to trimming and J lost 8 bases, with 17 bases between them. The V gene's germline CDR1 is MDHEN and CDR2 SYDVKM. CDR3 DNA sequence: TGTGCCACTGTGAAAGGGGTGAGCGGCTACACCTTC. Encoded protein: CATVKGVSGYTF.

The chain is built from TRBV28 and TRBJ1-1; D is uncertain. Germline V gene lookup returns CDR1 MDHEN and CDR2 SYDVKM. CDR3 length: 13 residues. The V end lost 2 bases, the J end lost 0 bases, and 4 bases lay between the germline ends. The CDR3 DNA reads as TGTGCCAGCAGTTTAATCATGAACACTGAAGCTTTCTTT. Translating it yields CASSLIMNTEAFF.

The CDR3 region has the DNA TGTGCCAGCAGCCTCGGGACATTAGGAAGCAATCAGCCCCAGCATTTT. Its protein is CASSLGTLGSNQPQHF. The chain is built from TRBV6-2 or TRBV6-3 and TRBJ1-5; tentative D call: TRBD1 (6 bases). V lost 6 bases, J lost 1 base, and 16 bases lay in between. Germline CDR1 reads MNHEY; CDR2 reads SVGEGT. This CDR3 is 16 amino acids long.

V gene TRBV7-3 combines with J gene TRBJ1-1; 7 bases map to TRBD1. This CDR3 contains 13 residues. Germline-derived CDR1 and CDR2 are SGHTA and FQGTGA. V lost 4 bases, J lost 4 bases, and 3 bases stayed unmatched. The chain's CDR3 is CASSSAGGTEAFF. The CDR3, as DNA: TGTGCCAGCAGCTCAGCAGGGGGCACTGAAGCTTTCTTT.

The genes are TRBV10-3 and TRBJ2-3, with unresolved D. Germline V gene sequence: CDR1 ENHRY, CDR2 SYGVKD. The ends were cut back, 7 bases at V and 6 bases at J, with 11 bases in the middle. The length of the CDR3 is 12 residues. CDR3 sequence reads: CAITSGSDTQYF. The CDR3 DNA follows: TGTGCCATCACGTCAGGTTCGGATACGCAGTATTTT.

This sequence joins TRBV29-1 and TRBJ1-2; 7 nucleotides agree with TRBD1. Per the germline V gene, CDR1 is SQVTM and CDR2 is ANQGSEA. Trimming cost V 8 bases and J 2 bases; bases outside gene matches: 8. The CDR3 is made up of 13 amino acids. The CDR3 region is CSTGQTINYGYTF. The CDR3 DNA is TGCAGCACGGGACAGACTATCAACTATGGCTACACCTTC.

The chain has TRBV18 and TRBJ2-2; TRBD1 aligns across 10 bases. The V and J ends lost 3 bases and 9 bases, in that order; junction bases with no gene match: 1. CDR1 is KGHSH and CDR2 is LQKENI in the germline V gene. The CDR3 sequence is 13 residues long. CDR3: CASSPGQGRELFF. CDR3 nucleotides: TGTGCCAGCTCACCGGGACAGGGGAGGGAGCTGTTTTTT. The full variable domain, in which reference TRBV18 and TRBJ2-2 provide the parts outside the CDR3, is NAGVMQNPRHLVRRRGQEARLRCSPMKGHSHVYWYRQLPEEGLKFMVYLQKENIIDESGMPKERFSAEFPKEGPSILRIQQVVRGDSAAYFCASSPGQGRELFFGEGSRLTVL.

The rearrangement uses TRBV19 and TRBJ1-4, with 7 bases that match TRBD1. This CDR3 is 17 amino acids long. CDR1 and CDR2 from the germline V gene are LNHDA and SQIVND (reference sequence). J lost 4 bases, V lost 3 bases, and 11 bases had no gene match. CDR3 loop: CASSIIKGDRVNEKLFF. For the CDR3, the DNA is TGTGCCAGTAGTATCATCAAGGGGGACAGAGTTAATGAAAAACTGTTTTTT.

This clone was found a few times. The chain has TRBV7-2 and TRBJ2-7; no reliable D call. This CDR3 region has 14 residues. The V and J ends lost 1 base and 3 bases respectively, with 10 bases between them. The germline gives CDR1 SGHTA, CDR2 FQGNSA. As DNA, the CDR3 is TGTGCCAGCAGCTTAGTTCCGAGATACTACGAGCAGTACTTC. It yields the protein CASSLVPRYYEQYF.

V and J are TRBV30 and TRBJ1-2, with a weak D call TRBD1 (5 bases). The germline gives CDR1 GTSNPN, CDR2 SVGIG (reference sequence). V lost 4 bases and J 8 bases, leaving 20 bases between the germline ends. This CDR3 spans 14 amino acids. CDR3 residues: CAWITSRGGYGYTF. The CDR3 nucleotides are TGTGCCTGGATCACCTCTCGGGGGGGATACGGCTACACCTTC.